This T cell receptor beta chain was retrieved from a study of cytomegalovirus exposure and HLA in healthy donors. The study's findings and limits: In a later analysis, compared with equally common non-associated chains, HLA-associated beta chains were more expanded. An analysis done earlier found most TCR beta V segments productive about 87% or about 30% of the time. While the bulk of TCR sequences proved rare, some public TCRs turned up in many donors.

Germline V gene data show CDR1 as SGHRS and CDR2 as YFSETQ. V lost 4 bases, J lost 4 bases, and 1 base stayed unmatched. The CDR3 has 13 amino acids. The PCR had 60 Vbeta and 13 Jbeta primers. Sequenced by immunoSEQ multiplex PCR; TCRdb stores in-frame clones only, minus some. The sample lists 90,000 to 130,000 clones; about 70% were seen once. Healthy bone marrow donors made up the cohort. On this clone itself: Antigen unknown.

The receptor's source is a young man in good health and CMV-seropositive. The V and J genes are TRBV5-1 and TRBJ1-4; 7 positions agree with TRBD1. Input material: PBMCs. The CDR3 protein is CASSTGDNEKLFF. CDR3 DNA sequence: TGCGCCAGCAGCACAGGGGATAATGAAAAACTGTTTTTT. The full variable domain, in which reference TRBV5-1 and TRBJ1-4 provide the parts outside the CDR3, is KAGVTQTPRYLIKTRGQQVTLSCSPISGHRSVSWYQQTPGQGLQFLFEYFSETQRNKGNFPGRFSGRQFSNSRSEMNVSTLELGDSALYLCASSTGDNEKLFFGSGTQLSVL.